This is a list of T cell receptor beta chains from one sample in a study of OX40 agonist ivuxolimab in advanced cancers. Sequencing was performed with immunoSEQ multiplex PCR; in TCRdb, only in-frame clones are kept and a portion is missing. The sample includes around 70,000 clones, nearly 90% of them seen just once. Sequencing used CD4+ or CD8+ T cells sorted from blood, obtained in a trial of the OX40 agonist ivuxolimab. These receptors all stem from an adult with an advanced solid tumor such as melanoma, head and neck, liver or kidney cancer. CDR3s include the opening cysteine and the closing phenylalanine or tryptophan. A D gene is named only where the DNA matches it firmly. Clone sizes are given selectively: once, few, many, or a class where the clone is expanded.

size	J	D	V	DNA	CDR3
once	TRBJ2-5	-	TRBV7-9	TGTGCCAGCAGCTCTTCCGAGATGGGCACGATTTACTTC	CASSSSEMGTIYF
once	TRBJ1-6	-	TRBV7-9	TGTGCCAGCAGCTTATGGGCTTCACCCCTCCACTTT	CASSLWASPLHF
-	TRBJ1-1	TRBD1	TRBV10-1	TGCGCCAGCCAGAGACAGGGGGTGAGTGAAGCTTTCTTT	CASQRQGVSEAFF
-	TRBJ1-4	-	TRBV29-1	TGCAGCGTAAACAACGGGCATGGTGAAAAACTGTTTTTT	CSVNNGHGEKLFF
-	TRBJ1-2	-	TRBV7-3	TGTGCCAGCAGCTTAGGCGGGGGGCGAGGCTACACCTTC	CASSLGGGRGYTF
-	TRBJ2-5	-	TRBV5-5	TGTGCCAGCAGCAGTCCGGTCCAAGAGACCCAGTACTTC	CASSSPVQETQYF
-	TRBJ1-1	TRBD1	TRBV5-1	TGCGCCAGCAGCTTAACAGGGGCCACTGAAGCTTTCTTT	CASSLTGATEAFF
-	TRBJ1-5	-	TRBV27	TGTGCCAGCAGCCCCGACAGGTATCAGCCCCAGCATTTT	CASSPDRYQPQHF
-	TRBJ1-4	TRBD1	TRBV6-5	TGTGCCAGCAGCCCCTCGGGACAGACTAATGAAAAACTGTTTTTT	CASSPSGQTNEKLFF
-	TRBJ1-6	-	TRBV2	TGTGCCAGCAGTGTTCTGGGCAATAATTCACCCCTCCACTTT	CASSVLGNNSPLHF
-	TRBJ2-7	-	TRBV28	TGTGCCAGCAGTCCACCACCAACAGACACCTACGAGCAGTACTTC	CASSPPPTDTYEQYF
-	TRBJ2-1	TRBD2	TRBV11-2	TGTGCCAGCAGCTCTCGGACTAGCGGGAGGGCCGGGGAGTTCTTC	CASSSRTSGRAGEFF
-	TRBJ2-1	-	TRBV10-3	TGTGCCATCAGTGAGCCGACGACTGGGGATGAGCAGTTCTTC	CAISEPTTGDEQFF
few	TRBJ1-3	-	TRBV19	TGTGCCAGTAGCGAGAGGGAATCTGGAAACACCATATATTTT	CASSERESGNTIYF
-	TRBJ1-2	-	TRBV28	TGTGCCAGCAGTTTACTGAAGGCCTATGGCTACACCTTC	CASSLLKAYGYTF
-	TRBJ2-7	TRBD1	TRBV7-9	TGTGCCAGCAGCTTAGACGGGACAGGTCGGCAGTACTTC	CASSLDGTGRQYF